This is a list of T cell receptor beta chains from one sample in a study of blood T cell repertoires in COVID-19. The assay was immunoSEQ multiplex PCR, and TCRdb's table has in-frame clones only and misses some. The data contain just under 250,000 clones, around nine tenths of them singletons. The sequencing sample was made of PBMCs or T cells enriched from blood (not recorded which). The receptors come from a woman between 25 and 40 years old who had recovered from COVID-19. Both conserved end residues are part of each CDR3. D genes are given only for firm matches.

d_gene: -
v_gene: TRBV7-3
j_gene: TRBJ2-3
CDR3aa: CASSSLATTDTQYF

d_gene: TRBD2
v_gene: TRBV3-1/TRBV3-2
j_gene: TRBJ2-7
CDR3aa: CASTQASAGGPREQYF

d_gene: -
v_gene: TRBV9
j_gene: TRBJ2-2
CDR3aa: CASSASKFRANTGELFF

d_gene: -
v_gene: TRBV20-1
j_gene: TRBJ2-3
CDR3aa: CSARGGDTQYF

d_gene: TRBD1
v_gene: TRBV19
j_gene: TRBJ2-3
CDR3aa: CASSEGQGASDTQYF

d_gene: -
v_gene: TRBV6-5
j_gene: TRBJ1-1
CDR3aa: CASSYRRFGSEAFF

d_gene: -
v_gene: TRBV13
j_gene: TRBJ1-2
CDR3aa: CASSSQGGDWFGGYTF

d_gene: TRBD2
v_gene: TRBV28
j_gene: TRBJ2-1
CDR3aa: CASSFGGRSTAGNEQFF

d_gene: TRBD2
v_gene: TRBV7-2
j_gene: TRBJ2-2
CDR3aa: CASSPRVAGVGNTGELFF

d_gene: -
v_gene: TRBV7-9
j_gene: TRBJ1-2
CDR3aa: CASSLARDANYGYTF

d_gene: -
v_gene: TRBV2
j_gene: TRBJ1-4
CDR3aa: CASRVAQWEKLFF

d_gene: TRBD2
v_gene: TRBV7-2
j_gene: TRBJ2-3
CDR3aa: CASSLLGGLAGRWADTQYF

d_gene: TRBD2
v_gene: TRBV11-3
j_gene: TRBJ2-1
CDR3aa: CASSLLSGTSGYNEQFF

d_gene: TRBD1
v_gene: TRBV15
j_gene: TRBJ1-5
CDR3aa: CATRDRTGLYNQPQHF

d_gene: -
v_gene: TRBV19
j_gene: TRBJ2-1
CDR3aa: CASTLRGLLLSYNEQFF

d_gene: -
v_gene: TRBV28
j_gene: TRBJ1-1
CDR3aa: CASNNRGISEAFF

d_gene: -
v_gene: TRBV4-3
j_gene: TRBJ1-1
CDR3aa: CASSQVTQGILGTEAFF

d_gene: -
v_gene: TRBV7-8
j_gene: TRBJ1-2
CDR3aa: CASSSRQNLNYGYTF

d_gene: TRBD1
v_gene: TRBV28
j_gene: TRBJ1-2
CDR3aa: CASKTGTSGYTF

d_gene: -
v_gene: TRBV28
j_gene: TRBJ1-1
CDR3aa: CASSSPRGVYMNTEAFF

d_gene: TRBD1
v_gene: TRBV9
j_gene: TRBJ2-7
CDR3aa: CASSQQGTDEQYF

d_gene: TRBD2
v_gene: TRBV10-1
j_gene: TRBJ2-3
CDR3aa: CASSESASGSFTDTQYF

d_gene: TRBD1
v_gene: TRBV19
j_gene: TRBJ1-1
CDR3aa: CASSFRTGVNTEAFF

d_gene: -
v_gene: TRBV4-3
j_gene: TRBJ1-1
CDR3aa: CASSQEGQGSNTEAFF

d_gene: -
v_gene: TRBV4-1
j_gene: TRBJ1-5
CDR3aa: CASSQDGGFGNQPQHF

d_gene: TRBD1
v_gene: TRBV19
j_gene: TRBJ2-2
CDR3aa: CASSNTGDTGELFF

d_gene: -
v_gene: TRBV5-4
j_gene: TRBJ2-1
CDR3aa: CASSRTLDSYNEQFF

d_gene: -
v_gene: TRBV28
j_gene: TRBJ1-1
CDR3aa: CASTRTYEAFF

d_gene: -
v_gene: TRBV30
j_gene: TRBJ1-2
CDR3aa: CAWRRRGAPRGDGYTF

d_gene: TRBD1
v_gene: TRBV3-1/TRBV3-2
j_gene: TRBJ1-5
CDR3aa: CASSLDHRGYCNQPQHF

d_gene: -
v_gene: TRBV5-1
j_gene: TRBJ2-5
CDR3aa: CASSLGQGGFQETQYF

d_gene: -
v_gene: TRBV28
j_gene: TRBJ1-4
CDR3aa: CASRIAGELFF

d_gene: -
v_gene: TRBV7-3
j_gene: TRBJ1-1
CDR3aa: CASSLGDTRRTEAFF

d_gene: -
v_gene: TRBV7-9
j_gene: TRBJ2-5
CDR3aa: CASSLVSGWVSQETQYF

d_gene: -
v_gene: TRBV18
j_gene: TRBJ1-1
CDR3aa: CASLPDWGRVNTEAFF

d_gene: TRBD1
v_gene: TRBV19
j_gene: TRBJ1-5
CDR3aa: CASSPGQTNQPQHF

d_gene: -
v_gene: TRBV9
j_gene: TRBJ1-3
CDR3aa: CASSVGQALGLGNTIYF

d_gene: -
v_gene: TRBV3-1/TRBV3-2
j_gene: TRBJ2-7
CDR3aa: CASSQESPLAEQYF

d_gene: TRBD2
v_gene: TRBV18
j_gene: TRBJ2-2
CDR3aa: CASSPGIAGVFNTGELFF

d_gene: -
v_gene: TRBV5-5
j_gene: TRBJ2-7
CDR3aa: CASSLEGTLITYEQYF

d_gene: TRBD2
v_gene: TRBV11-2
j_gene: TRBJ2-5
CDR3aa: CASSLRFASGRAETQYF

d_gene: TRBD1
v_gene: TRBV27
j_gene: TRBJ1-3
CDR3aa: CASSPQGAVNTIYF

d_gene: -
v_gene: TRBV25-1
j_gene: TRBJ1-2
CDR3aa: CASSVGGYGYTF

d_gene: TRBD2
v_gene: TRBV5-5
j_gene: TRBJ2-1
CDR3aa: CASSFNAGGPEHEQFF

d_gene: TRBD1
v_gene: TRBV28
j_gene: TRBJ2-1
CDR3aa: CASSFVGQGTNEQFF

d_gene: TRBD1
v_gene: TRBV18
j_gene: TRBJ1-2
CDR3aa: CASSLAGQVTSGYTF

d_gene: -
v_gene: TRBV28
j_gene: TRBJ1-6
CDR3aa: CASRTTRGGEVNSPLHF

d_gene: -
v_gene: TRBV3-1/TRBV3-2
j_gene: TRBJ2-1
CDR3aa: CASSQAHSQGNEQFF

d_gene: -
v_gene: TRBV27
j_gene: TRBJ2-7
CDR3aa: CASSFLTGNEQYF

d_gene: TRBD2
v_gene: TRBV7-8
j_gene: TRBJ2-1
CDR3aa: CASSLAGSGRSLYNEQFF

d_gene: -
v_gene: TRBV27
j_gene: TRBJ1-2
CDR3aa: CASSLFWGGRNGYTF